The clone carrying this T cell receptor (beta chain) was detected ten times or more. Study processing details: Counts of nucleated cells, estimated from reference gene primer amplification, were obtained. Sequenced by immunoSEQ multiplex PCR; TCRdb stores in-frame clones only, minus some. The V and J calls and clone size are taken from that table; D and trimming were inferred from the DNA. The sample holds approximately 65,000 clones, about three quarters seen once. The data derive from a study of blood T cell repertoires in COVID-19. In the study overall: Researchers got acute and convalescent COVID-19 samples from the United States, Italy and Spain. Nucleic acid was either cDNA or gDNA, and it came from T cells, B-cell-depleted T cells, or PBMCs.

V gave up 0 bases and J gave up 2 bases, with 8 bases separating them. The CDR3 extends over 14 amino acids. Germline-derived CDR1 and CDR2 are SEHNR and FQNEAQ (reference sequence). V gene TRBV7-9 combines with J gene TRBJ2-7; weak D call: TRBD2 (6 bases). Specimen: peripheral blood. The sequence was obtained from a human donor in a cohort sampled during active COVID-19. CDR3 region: CASSLAPGAYEQYF. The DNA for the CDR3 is TGTGCCAGCAGCTTAGCTCCGGGGGCCTACGAGCAGTACTTC.